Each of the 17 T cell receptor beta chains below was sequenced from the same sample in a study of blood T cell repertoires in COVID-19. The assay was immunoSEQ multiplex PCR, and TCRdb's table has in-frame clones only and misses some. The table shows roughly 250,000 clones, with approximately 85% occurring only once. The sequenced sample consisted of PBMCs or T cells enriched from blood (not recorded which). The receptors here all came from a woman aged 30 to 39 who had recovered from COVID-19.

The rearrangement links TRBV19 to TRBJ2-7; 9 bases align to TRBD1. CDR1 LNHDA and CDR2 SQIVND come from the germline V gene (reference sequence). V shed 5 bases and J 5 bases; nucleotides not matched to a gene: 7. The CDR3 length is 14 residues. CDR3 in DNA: TGTGCCAGTAGTTATGACAGGGGGAGGAACGAGCAGTACTTC. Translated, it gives CASSYDRGRNEQYF.

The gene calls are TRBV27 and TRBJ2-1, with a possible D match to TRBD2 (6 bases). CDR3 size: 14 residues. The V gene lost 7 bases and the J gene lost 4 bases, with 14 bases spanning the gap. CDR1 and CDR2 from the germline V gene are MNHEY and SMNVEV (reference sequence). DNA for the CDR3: TGTGCCAGCACCCCACCTGGGGGGTACAATGAGCAGTTCTTC. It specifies CASTPPGGYNEQFF.

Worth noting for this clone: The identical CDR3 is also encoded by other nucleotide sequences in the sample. CDR3 loop: CASSPRGQGSYEQYF. The CDR3 DNA follows: TGTGCCAGCTCACCTCGGGGACAGGGCTCCTACGAGCAGTACTTC. The gene calls are TRBV18 and TRBJ2-7; 9 positions agree with TRBD1. There are 15 residues in the CDR3. The J segment lost 0 bases and the V segment lost 3 bases, leaving 3 bases of the junction unmatched. In germline, CDR1 is KGHSH, CDR2 LQKENI.

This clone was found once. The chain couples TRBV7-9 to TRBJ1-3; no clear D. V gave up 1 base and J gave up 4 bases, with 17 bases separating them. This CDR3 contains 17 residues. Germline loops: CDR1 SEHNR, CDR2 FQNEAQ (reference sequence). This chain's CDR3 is CASSLELGQERGNTIYF. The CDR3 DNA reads TGTGCCAGCAGCTTAGAGCTGGGCCAGGAACGCGGAAACACCATATATTTT.

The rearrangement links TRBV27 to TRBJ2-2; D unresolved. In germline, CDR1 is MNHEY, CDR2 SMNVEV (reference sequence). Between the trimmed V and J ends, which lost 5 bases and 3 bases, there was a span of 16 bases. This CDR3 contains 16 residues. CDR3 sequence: CASSADKLSYTGELFF. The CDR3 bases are TGTGCCAGCAGTGCAGACAAGCTGAGTTACACCGGGGAGCTGTTTTTT.

CDR3 in DNA: TGCGCCAGCAGCTTCGATGGGACAGGGGGCGAGCAGTACTTC. Protein sequence: CASSFDGTGGEQYF. The chain has TRBV5-1 and TRBJ2-7, with 11 bases that match TRBD1. The CDR3 runs to 14 residues. V was clipped by 2 bases and J by 6 bases; unmatched bases: 4. From germline, CDR1 is SGHRS and CDR2 YFSETQ.

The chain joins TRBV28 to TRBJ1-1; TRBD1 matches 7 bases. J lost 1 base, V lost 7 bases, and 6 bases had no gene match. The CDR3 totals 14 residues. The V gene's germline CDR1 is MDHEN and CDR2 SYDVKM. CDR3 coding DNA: TGTGCCAGCACCCCGACAGGGAAGAACACTGAAGCTTTCTTT. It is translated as CASTPTGKNTEAFF.

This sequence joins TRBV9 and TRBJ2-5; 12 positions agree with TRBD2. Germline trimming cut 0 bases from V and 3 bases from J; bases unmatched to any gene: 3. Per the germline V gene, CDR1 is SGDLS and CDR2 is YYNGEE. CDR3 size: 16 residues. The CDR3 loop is CASSVGASGREETQYF. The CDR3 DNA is TGTGCCAGCAGCGTAGGGGCTAGCGGGAGGGAAGAGACCCAGTACTTC.

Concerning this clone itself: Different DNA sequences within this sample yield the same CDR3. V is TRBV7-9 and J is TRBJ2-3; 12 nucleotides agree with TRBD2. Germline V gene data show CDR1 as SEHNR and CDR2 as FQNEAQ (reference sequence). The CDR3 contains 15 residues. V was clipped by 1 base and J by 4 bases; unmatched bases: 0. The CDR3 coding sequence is TGTGCCAGCAGCTTAGGACTAGCGGGGGCAGATACGCAGTATTTT. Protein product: CASSLGLAGADTQYF.

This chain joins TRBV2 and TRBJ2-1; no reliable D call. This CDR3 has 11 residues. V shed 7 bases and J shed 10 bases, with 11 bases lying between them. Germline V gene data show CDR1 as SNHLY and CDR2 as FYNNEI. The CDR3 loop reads CASTKSTEQFF. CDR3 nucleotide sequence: TGTGCCAGCACCAAGTCTACCGAGCAGTTCTTC.

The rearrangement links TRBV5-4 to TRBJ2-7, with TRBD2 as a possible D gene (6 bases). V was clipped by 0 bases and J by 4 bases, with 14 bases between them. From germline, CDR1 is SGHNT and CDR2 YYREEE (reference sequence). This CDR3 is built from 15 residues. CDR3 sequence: CASSLVGSSRYEQYF. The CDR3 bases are TGTGCCAGCAGCTTGGTCGGGAGCTCCCGTTACGAGCAGTACTTC. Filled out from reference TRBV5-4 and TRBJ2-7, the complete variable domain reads ETGVTQSPTHLIKTRGQQVTLRCSSQSGHNTVSWYQQALGQGPQFIFQYYREEENGRGNFPPRFSGLQFPNYSSELNVNALELDDSALYLCASSLVGSSRYEQYFGPGTRLTVT.

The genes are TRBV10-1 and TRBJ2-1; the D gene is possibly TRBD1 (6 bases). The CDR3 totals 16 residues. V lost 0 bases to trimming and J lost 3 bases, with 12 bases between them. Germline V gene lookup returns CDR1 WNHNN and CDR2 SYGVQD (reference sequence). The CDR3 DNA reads TGCGCCAGCAGTGAGTCACTCACAGGGATCTACAATGAGCAGTTCTTC. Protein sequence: CASSESLTGIYNEQFF.

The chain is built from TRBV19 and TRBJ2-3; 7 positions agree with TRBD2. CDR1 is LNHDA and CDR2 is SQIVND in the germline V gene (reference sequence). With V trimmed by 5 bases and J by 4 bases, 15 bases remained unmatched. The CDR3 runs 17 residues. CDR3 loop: CASSVASIGGGPDTQYF. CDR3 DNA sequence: TGTGCCAGTAGTGTGGCCTCAATCGGCGGGGGTCCAGATACGCAGTATTTT.

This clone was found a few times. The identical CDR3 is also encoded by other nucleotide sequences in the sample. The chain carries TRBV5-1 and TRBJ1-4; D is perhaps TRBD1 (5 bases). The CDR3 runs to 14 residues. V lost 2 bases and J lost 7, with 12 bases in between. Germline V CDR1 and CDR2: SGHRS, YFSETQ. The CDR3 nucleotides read TGCGCCAGCAGCTTCGGTCAGGGCGGTGAAAAACTGTTTTTT. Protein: CASSFGQGGEKLFF.

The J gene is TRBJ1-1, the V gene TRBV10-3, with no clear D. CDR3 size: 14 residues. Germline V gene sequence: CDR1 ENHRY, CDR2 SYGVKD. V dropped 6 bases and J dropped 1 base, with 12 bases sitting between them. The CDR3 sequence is CAISTLTENTEAFF. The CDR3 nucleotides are TGTGCCATCAGCACGCTAACAGAGAACACTGAAGCTTTCTTT.

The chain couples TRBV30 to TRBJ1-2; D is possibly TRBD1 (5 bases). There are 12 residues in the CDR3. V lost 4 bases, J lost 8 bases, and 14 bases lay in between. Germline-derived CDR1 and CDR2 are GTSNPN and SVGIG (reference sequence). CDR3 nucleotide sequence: TGTGCCTGGAAGTTCGGGACTAAGGGCTACACCTTC. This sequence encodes CAWKFGTKGYTF.

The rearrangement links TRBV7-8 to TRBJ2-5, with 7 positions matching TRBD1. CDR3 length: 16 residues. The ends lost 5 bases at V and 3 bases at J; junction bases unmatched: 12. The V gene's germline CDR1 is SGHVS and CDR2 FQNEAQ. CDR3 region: CASSVYRGNVEETQYF. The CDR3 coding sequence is TGTGCCAGCAGCGTGTACAGGGGCAATGTTGAAGAGACCCAGTACTTC.